This entry describes one TCR beta chain. The data belong to a study of blood T cell repertoires in COVID-19. For the study at large: Some COVID-19 samples were acute and others convalescent; all came from the United States, Italy and Spain.

Looked up from germline, CDR1 is MNHEY and CDR2 is SMNVEV (reference sequence). V lost 6 bases, J lost 4 bases, and 12 bases lay in between. The CDR3 is made up of 14 amino acids. Original processing methods: Amplification of reference gene primers was used by the study to estimate nucleated cell counts. Profiled with immunoSEQ multiplex PCR; TCRdb holds only in-frame clones, not every one. That table supplies the V and J calls and clone size; D and trimming were determined from the DNA. Among 220,000 or so clones listed, roughly 80% were seen once. Sequenced sample: peripheral blood. The chain joins TRBV27 to TRBJ2-2, with D perhaps TRBD1 (6 bases). The sequence derives from a woman of 80 years or more with COVID-19, enrolled during active disease. The CDR3 protein is CASRPQGTTGELFF. DNA for the CDR3: TGTGCCAGCAGGCCTCAGGGGACCACCGGGGAGCTGTTTTTT.